Included here is one T cell receptor beta chain sequence, with context. Its antigen is currently unknown. The V gene lost 3 bases and the J gene lost 0 bases, with 11 bases spanning the gap. This CDR3 has 15 residues. Germline V gene sequence: CDR1 SGHRS, CDR2 YFSETQ. Unique molecular identifiers featured in each of the TCR beta cDNA libraries. One entry per CDR3 protein, called by TCRdb with MiXCR from the PCR reads. The table has about 160,000 distinct CDR3 sequences, around 36% seen once; the top ten hold 28%. This sample stems from a study of post-analysis software for immune sequencing data. Study-wide findings and caveats: Roughly 5 TRBV segments occurring more often in patients than controls included TRBV5-6, TRBV5-1 and TRBV20-1.

The receptor was isolated from a girl aged 10-17 years with multiple sclerosis. This specimen was blood, taken after autologous hematopoietic stem cell transplantation. This chain joins TRBV5-1 and TRBJ2-3; weak D call: TRBD2 (6 bases). CDR3 coding DNA: TGCGCCAGCAGCTGGAGGGGCGGAAGCACAGATACGCAGTATTTT. Protein sequence: CASSWRGGSTDTQYF.